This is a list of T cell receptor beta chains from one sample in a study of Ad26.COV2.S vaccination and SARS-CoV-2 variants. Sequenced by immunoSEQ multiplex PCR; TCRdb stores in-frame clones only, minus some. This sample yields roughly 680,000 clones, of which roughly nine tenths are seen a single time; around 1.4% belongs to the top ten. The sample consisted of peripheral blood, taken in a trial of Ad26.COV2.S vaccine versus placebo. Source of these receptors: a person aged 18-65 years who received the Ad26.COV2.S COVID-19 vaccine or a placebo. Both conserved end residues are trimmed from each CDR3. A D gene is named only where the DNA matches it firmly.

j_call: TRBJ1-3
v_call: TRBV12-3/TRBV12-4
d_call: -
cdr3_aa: ASSSGNTIY

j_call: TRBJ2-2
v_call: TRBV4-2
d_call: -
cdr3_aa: ASSHVRETNTGELF

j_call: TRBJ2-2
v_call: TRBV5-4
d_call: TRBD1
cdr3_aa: ASNHIQGANTGELF

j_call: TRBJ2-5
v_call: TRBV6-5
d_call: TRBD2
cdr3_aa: ASSYSGTSVTQY

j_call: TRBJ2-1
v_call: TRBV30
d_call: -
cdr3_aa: AWSVPLSSYNEQF

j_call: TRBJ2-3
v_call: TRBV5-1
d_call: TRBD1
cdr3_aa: ASKTGETDTQY

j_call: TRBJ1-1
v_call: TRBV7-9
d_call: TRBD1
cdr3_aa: ASSLVGTEAEAF

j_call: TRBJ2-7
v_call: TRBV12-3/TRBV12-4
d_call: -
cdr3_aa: ASSFHTGEQY

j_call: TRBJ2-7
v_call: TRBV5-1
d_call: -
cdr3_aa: ASSEAPPPYEQY

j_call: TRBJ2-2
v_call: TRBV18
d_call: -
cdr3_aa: ASSPGNTGELF

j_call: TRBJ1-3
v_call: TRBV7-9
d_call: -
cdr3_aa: ASSLSGGSGNTIY

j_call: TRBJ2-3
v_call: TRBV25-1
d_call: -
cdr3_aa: ASSGLGGSTDTQY

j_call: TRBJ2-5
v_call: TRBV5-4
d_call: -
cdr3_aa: ASSTDRTLWTQY

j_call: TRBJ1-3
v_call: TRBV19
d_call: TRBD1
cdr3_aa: ASTVDRGGNTIY

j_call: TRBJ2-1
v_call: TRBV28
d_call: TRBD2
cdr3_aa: ASSWPGLGNEQF

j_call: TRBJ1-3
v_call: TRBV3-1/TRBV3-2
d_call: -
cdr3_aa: ASSRAPIVSGNTIY

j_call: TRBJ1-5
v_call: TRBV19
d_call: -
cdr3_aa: ASSIDRGNQPQH

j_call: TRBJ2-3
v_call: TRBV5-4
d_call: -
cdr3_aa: ASSPGSGTNAAQY

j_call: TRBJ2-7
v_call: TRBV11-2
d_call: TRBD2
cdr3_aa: ASSLGAGLYEQY

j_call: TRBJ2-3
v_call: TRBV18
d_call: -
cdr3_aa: ASSPPAPSTDTQY

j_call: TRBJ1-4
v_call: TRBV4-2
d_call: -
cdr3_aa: ASSQRATNEKLF

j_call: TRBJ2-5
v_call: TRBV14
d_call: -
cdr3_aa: ASSLGETQY

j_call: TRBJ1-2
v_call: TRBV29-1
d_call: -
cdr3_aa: SVGDRGYT

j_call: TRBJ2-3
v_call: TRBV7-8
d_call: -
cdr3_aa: ASTWASTDTQY

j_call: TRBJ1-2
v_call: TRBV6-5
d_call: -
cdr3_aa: ASKAGLDYGYT

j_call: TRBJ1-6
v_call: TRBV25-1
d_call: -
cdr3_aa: ASSEHTNSPLH

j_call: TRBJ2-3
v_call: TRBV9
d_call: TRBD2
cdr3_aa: ASNPSGATDTQY